The 24 T cell receptor beta chains below come from one sample, sequenced in a study of CD8 T cells in ankylosing spondylitis. Whole-study findings and limits: Eight highly homologous variants formed a TCR beta motif that appeared characteristic of ankylosing spondylitis blood.

Antigen specificity for these receptors is unknown. One entry per CDR3 protein, called by TCRdb with MiXCR from the 5' RACE reads. The repertoire holds approximately 300,000 distinct CDR3 sequences, with around 8% as singletons. Material: blood, either unsorted or a sorted T cell fraction (not recorded which). All receptors derive from a male donor with ankylosing spondylitis.

This clonotype was seen only a few times. This rearrangement joins TRBV14 to TRBJ2-7, with 8 bases aligning to TRBD2. The CDR3 runs to 14 residues. CDR1 and CDR2 (germline): SGHDN, FVKESK. J lost 5 bases, V lost 2 bases, and 5 bases had no gene match. CDR3 sequence (DNA): TGTGCCAGCAGCCAACCGACTAGCGTCGACGAGCAGTACTTC. This translates into CASSQPTSVDEQYF. Drawing the rest from reference TRBV14 and TRBJ2-7, the complete variable domain is EAGVTQFPSHSVIEKGQTVTLRCDPISGHDNLYWYRRVMGKEIKFLLHFVKESKQDESGMPNNRFLAERTGGTYSTLKVQPAELEDSGVYFCASSQPTSVDEQYFGPGTRLTVT.

Only a few counts were recorded for this clonotype. This chain uses TRBV7-9 with TRBJ1-2; no clear D gene. V was trimmed by 1 base and J by 4 bases, leaving 16 bases between them. CDR1 is SEHNR and CDR2 is FQNEAQ in the germline V gene (reference sequence). This CDR3 has 16 amino acids. The CDR3 region is CASSLGIGPGGYGYTF. In nucleotides, the CDR3 is TGTGCCAGCAGCTTAGGAATCGGACCCGGCGGCTATGGCTACACCTTC.

The rearrangement joins TRBV15 to TRBJ2-5; D remains ambiguous. The CDR3 has 14 residues. V lost 0 bases and J lost 7, with 12 bases in between. The germline V gene encodes CDR1 LNHNV and CDR2 YYDKDF (reference sequence). Here the CDR3 DNA reads TGTGCCACCAGCAGAGATGGGCTATTAGGGACCCAGTACTTC. Its protein is CATSRDGLLGTQYF.

This chain uses TRBV2 with TRBJ2-3; a possible D gene is TRBD2 (5 bases). V shed 7 bases and J shed 2 bases, with 16 bases lying between them. This CDR3 contains 15 residues. Germline V gene lookup returns CDR1 SNHLY and CDR2 FYNNEI. CDR3 sequence: CASTRTYAVTDTQYF. The DNA for the CDR3 is TGTGCCAGCACCAGGACTTACGCTGTCACAGATACGCAGTATTTT.

This clonotype was detected ten times or more. The chain combines TRBV29-1 with TRBJ2-3; D remains unclear. The ends were cut back, 5 bases at V and 0 bases at J, with 15 bases in the middle. The CDR3 is 15 residues long. Germline-derived CDR1 and CDR2 are SQVTM and ANQGSEA. The CDR3 nucleotides read TGCAGCGTTCTGAAAACCGGTTCTAGCACAGATACGCAGTATTTT. Translating it yields CSVLKTGSSTDTQYF.

In its sample, this clonotype was seen many times. J is TRBJ1-5 and V is TRBV6-1, with a tentative D call TRBD1 (5 bases). The CDR3 has 14 residues. The V gene lost 8 bases and the J gene lost 7 bases, with 18 bases spanning the gap. Germline V lookup: CDR1 MNHNS, CDR2 SASEGT. CDR3 sequence reads: CASLGTSSDQPQHF. The CDR3 DNA sequence: TGTGCCAGCCTTGGGACTTCCTCCGACCAGCCCCAGCATTTT.

J is TRBJ1-2 and V is TRBV7-8, with 8 bases fitting TRBD1. CDR3 length: 15 amino acids. CDR1 and CDR2 (germline): SGHVS, FQNEAQ. J gave up 3 bases and V 5 bases, and 8 bases lay outside the gene matches. CDR3 protein: CASSTSGGADYGYTF. CDR3 coding DNA: TGTGCCAGCAGCACATCAGGGGGCGCAGACTATGGCTACACCTTC.

This clonotype was counted between two and nine times. This chain uses TRBV12-3 or TRBV12-4 with TRBJ1-5; D is perhaps TRBD1 (5 bases). V lost 8 bases to trimming and J lost 6 bases, with 17 bases between them. This CDR3 contains 14 residues. The chain's CDR3 is CASGGTQAPQPQHF. The CDR3 coding sequence is TGTGCCAGCGGGGGGACGCAGGCACCTCAGCCCCAGCATTTT.

This clonotype has ten or more counts. J is TRBJ2-7 and V is TRBV27, with 9 bases matching TRBD1. The CDR3 covers 18 residues. The germline V gene encodes CDR1 MNHEY and CDR2 SMNVEV (reference sequence). The trim removed 2 bases at V and 0 bases at J, leaving 11 bases unmatched. The CDR3, as DNA: TGTGCCAGCAGTTTAGGACAGGGGCGAAGCGGGGCCTCCTACGAGCAGTACTTC. Translating gives CASSLGQGRSGASYEQYF.

This clonotype has only a few counts. The chain is built from TRBV4-1 and TRBJ2-1, with TRBD2 as a possible D gene (5 bases). The CDR3 sequence is 12 residues long. Germline V gene sequence: CDR1 MGHRA, CDR2 YSYEKL. Trimming took off 4 bases at V and 15 bases at J, with 16 bases between the two ends. The CDR3 coding sequence is TGCGCCAGCAGCCGAATCGGGGATGAGGTGTTCTTC. This encodes CASSRIGDEVFF.

This clonotype came up many times. The chain couples TRBV5-1 to TRBJ2-3; TRBD1 is a possible D gene (5 bases). The CDR3 contains 14 residues. Trimming took 2 bases from V and 4 from J, leaving 11 bases between them. Germline V gene data show CDR1 as SGHRS and CDR2 as YFSETQ. The CDR3: CASSLDSVADTQYF. The CDR3 nucleotides are TGCGCCAGCAGCTTAGACAGCGTAGCAGATACGCAGTATTTT.

The table lists this clonotype with many counts. The chain employs TRBV20-1 and TRBJ1-3; 8 bases fit TRBD1. Germline CDR1 reads DFQATT; CDR2 reads SNEGSKA (reference sequence). The CDR3 is made up of 14 amino acids. V lost 6 bases, J lost 2 bases, and 6 bases stayed unmatched. In DNA, the CDR3 is TGCAGTGCCTGGACAGGGAACGCTGGAAACACCATATATTTT. It encodes CSAWTGNAGNTIYF.

The sample holds many counts of this clonotype. The chain links TRBV29-1 to TRBJ2-7; the match to TRBD1 covers 8 bases. Trimming cost V 7 bases and J 3 bases; bases outside gene matches: 14. The CDR3 loop spans 15 amino acids. Germline V CDR1 and CDR2: SQVTM, ANQGSEA. The CDR3 loop reads CSAARTGPGVYEQYF. The CDR3 DNA is TGCAGCGCCGCTCGGACAGGGCCCGGGGTCTACGAGCAGTACTTC.

This clonotype was recorded many times. The chain uses TRBV20-1 and TRBJ2-7, with 8 positions matching TRBD1. The CDR3 has 12 amino acids. Losses at the gene ends were 4 bases for V and 4 bases for J; bases not matched to a gene: 3. Per germline, CDR1 DFQATT and CDR2 SNEGSKA (reference sequence). The CDR3 sequence: CSATGQGYEQYF. DNA for the CDR3: TGCAGTGCTACCGGACAGGGTTACGAGCAGTACTTC.

The sample holds many counts of this clonotype. This chain joins TRBV12-3 or TRBV12-4 and TRBJ1-5; D uncertain. CDR3 length: 17 residues. V lost 3 bases and J lost 4, with 19 bases in between. CDR3 loop: CASSLANTLAANQPQHF. The CDR3 coding sequence is TGTGCCAGCAGTTTGGCCAACACGTTGGCCGCGAATCAGCCCCAGCATTTT.

In its sample, this clonotype was seen many times. The J gene is TRBJ2-5, the V gene TRBV5-1; D uncertain. Germline CDR1 reads SGHRS; CDR2 reads YFSETQ. This CDR3 has 13 residues. Trimming removed 0 bases at V and 2 bases at J, with 5 bases between. Here the CDR3 DNA reads TGCGCCAGCAGCTTGGTGGGTCAAGAGACCCAGTACTTC. Translation: CASSLVGQETQYF.

The table lists this clonotype with a few counts. The chain combines TRBV10-3 with TRBJ1-2; D is unclear. Trimming took 0 bases from V and 6 from J, leaving 5 bases between them. The germline V gene has CDR1 ENHRY and CDR2 SYGVKD. The CDR3 loop spans 12 amino acids. CDR3 in amino acids: CAISESLNGYTF. CDR3 nucleotides: TGTGCCATCAGTGAGTCGTTAAATGGCTACACCTTC.

CDR3 amino acids: CASSLGTSGRQYF. DNA for the CDR3: TGTGCCAGCAGCCTAGGGACTAGCGGGAGGCAGTACTTC. The chain joins TRBV7-2 to TRBJ2-7, with 14 bases lining up with TRBD2. Germline trimming cut 5 bases from V and 9 bases from J; bases unmatched to any gene: 3. This CDR3 region has 13 residues. In germline, CDR1 is SGHTA, CDR2 FQGNSA.

The sample holds a few counts of this clonotype. This rearrangement joins TRBV6-1 to TRBJ2-7; the D call may be TRBD1 or TRBD2 (5 bases each). The V gene's germline CDR1 is MNHNS and CDR2 SASEGT. The CDR3 is 14 amino acids. V dropped 4 bases and J dropped 4 bases, with 14 bases sitting between them. The CDR3: CASSVDGGWYEQYF. DNA for the CDR3: TGTGCCAGCAGTGTCGATGGGGGATGGTACGAGCAGTACTTC.

This clonotype has at least ten counts. The chain joins TRBV11-2 to TRBJ2-1; 10 bases map to TRBD2. V was pared by 5 bases and J by 10 bases, with 11 bases of the junction left unmatched. The CDR3 has 15 amino acids. CDR1 and CDR2 (germline): SGHAT, FQNNGV. CDR3 in amino acids: CASSIDSSGSWEQFF. CDR3 sequence (DNA): TGTGCCAGCAGCATTGACTCTAGCGGGAGCTGGGAGCAGTTCTTC.

This clonotype was counted many times. The chain uses TRBV20-1 and TRBJ2-5, with D perhaps TRBD2 (6 bases). Deletions cut 7 bases from V and 2 bases from J, with 14 bases between. This CDR3 region has 13 residues. Germline V gene sequence: CDR1 DFQATT, CDR2 SNEGSKA (reference sequence). The CDR3 sequence is CSGPYGTQETQYF. The CDR3 region has the DNA TGCAGTGGCCCCTACGGGACTCAAGAGACCCAGTACTTC.

The chain has TRBV3-1 and TRBJ2-1, with 10 bases aligning to TRBD2. The CDR3 length is 17 residues. CDR1 LGHDT and CDR2 YNNKEL come from the germline V gene (reference sequence). Trimming took 0 bases from V and 2 from J; bases not matched to a gene: 4. The CDR3, as DNA: TGTGCCAGCAGCCAAGAAACTAGCGGGAAGCCCTACAATGAGCAGTTCTTC. Translated: CASSQETSGKPYNEQFF.

This clonotype was detected ten times or more. The V and J genes are TRBV20-1 and TRBJ2-7, with TRBD2 as a possible D gene (6 bases). In germline, CDR1 is DFQATT, CDR2 SNEGSKA (reference sequence). CDR3 length equals 14 residues. Trimming shortened V by 1 base and J by 2 bases, and 12 bases separated the two germline ends. The CDR3 spells CSARVAGRTYEQYF. DNA of the CDR3: TGCAGTGCTAGAGTGGCGGGACGCACCTACGAGCAGTACTTC.

This clonotype was observed at least ten times. The rearrangement joins TRBV5-1 to TRBJ2-3, with TRBD2 as a possible D gene (6 bases). The CDR3 is 15 residues long. The germline V gene encodes CDR1 SGHRS and CDR2 YFSETQ. V lost 1 base, J lost 2 bases, and 11 bases lay in between. Here the CDR3 DNA reads TGCGCCAGCAGCTTGAATAGCGGCACCACAGATACGCAGTATTTT. This codes for CASSLNSGTTDTQYF.